This TCR beta chain was sequenced during a study of identical twins (dated by TCRdb to 2016 to 2018). At the level of the whole study: To test whether fetal clonotypes persist, the study used deep sequencing on TCR alpha and beta repertoires from monozygotic twins, unrelated adults of various ages, and cord blood. To rule out contamination, the twin experiments were replicated at different times with different library preparation protocols.

The library was made by 5' RACE. Sequencing was performed on an Illumina HiSeq 2000. A universal primer binding site was added through template switching, and the final cDNA carried a unique molecular identifier so that TCR cDNA molecules could be counted accurately. First-strand cDNA for TCR alpha and beta chains was synthesized from specific primers in the conserved constant-segment region. To control for contamination, every cDNA library was double barcoded, receiving both a SMART-Mk sample barcode and Illumina barcodes. TruSeq adapter sequences along with Illumina sample barcodes were introduced in two successive PCR steps. The Illumina HiSeq platform was used with custom primers to sequence TCR alpha and beta cDNA libraries. The study's processing was this. Raw reads were processed with MiGEC to extract unique molecular identifiers, and MiXCR was used to determine CDR3 positions. Recombination models were inferred per individual with the repgenHMM and IGoR tools using an EM algorithm. The analysis of shared clonotypes was done with the tcR package in R, with sharing normalized by the product of cloneset sizes. Out-of-frame nonproductive sequences were analyzed to study raw recombination free of thymic and clonal selection effects. TCRdb reworked the public reads: Q25 trimming with fastp, MiXCR clone assembly, productive beta chains retained. When rows share a CDR3 protein, they turn into one entry using the most common DNA and genes. These V and J calls derive from TCRdb rather than the authors' analysis. The sample has 1.5 million or so distinct CDR3 sequences on record, around 29% of them singletons. The ten largest clones take up approximately 0.29% of the sample.

Every donor in the study was a healthy Caucasian. Between the V and J ends, shortened by 4 bases and 4 bases respectively, the junction contains 11 bases. Taken from cysteine to phenylalanine, the CDR3 has 12 residues. Of the read, only the CDR3 DNA is kept; its 36 bases are in frame from base 1. CDR1 and CDR2 are read off the germline V gene (reference sequence) as DFQATT and SNEGSKA. Note on this clonotype: Which antigen it targets is not known. The sample holds no much larger clone one base away, and base qualities are not on file.

The research as a whole found: The excess sharing between twins in beta out-of-frame sequences was weaker because fewer shared sequences reduced the signal-to-noise ratio. Invariant T cells such as MAIT and iNKT could partly confound zero-insertion analyses, though diverse VJ usage argued against this for most clonotypes. Fewer insertions were carried by abundant cord blood beta clonotypes; a weaker similar trend was observed in young adult naive repertoires, while no such trend was observed in memory repertoires. Because the same donors could not be followed over many years, the conclusions relied on cross-sectional statistical analysis. In monozygotic twins, recombination models systematically underestimated out-of-frame TCR alpha sharing, but the models matched the sharing seen between unrelated individuals. Compared with coincidental sharing between unrelated individuals, out-of-frame TCR alpha sequences shared between twins showed an excess of sequences with low generation probability.

The source is a newborn girl in good health. The sequenced sample was cord blood. This receptor chain uses TRBV20-1 and TRBJ2-7, with TRBD2 tentatively as D gene (5 bases match). CDR3 region: CSAIVGVYEQYF. The DNA sequence is as follows: TGCAGTGCTATCGTGGGAGTGTACGAGCAGTACTTC.